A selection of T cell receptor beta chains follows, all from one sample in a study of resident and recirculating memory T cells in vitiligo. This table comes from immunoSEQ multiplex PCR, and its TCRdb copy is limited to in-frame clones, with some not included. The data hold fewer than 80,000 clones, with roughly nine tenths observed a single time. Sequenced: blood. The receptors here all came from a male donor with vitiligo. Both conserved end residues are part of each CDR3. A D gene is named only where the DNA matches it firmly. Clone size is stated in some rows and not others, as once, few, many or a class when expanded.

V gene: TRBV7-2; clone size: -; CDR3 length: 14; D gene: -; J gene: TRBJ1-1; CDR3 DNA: TGTGCCAGCAGCTTAGTCCAGGGAAGGTCTGAAGCTTTCTTT; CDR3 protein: CASSLVQGRSEAFF
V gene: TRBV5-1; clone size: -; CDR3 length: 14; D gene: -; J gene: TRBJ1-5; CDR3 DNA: TGCGCCAGCAGCTTAGGCGGGGGTAATCAGCCCCAGCATTTT; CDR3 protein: CASSLGGGNQPQHF
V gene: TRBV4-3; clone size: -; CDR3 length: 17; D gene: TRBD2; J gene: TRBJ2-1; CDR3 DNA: TGCGCCAGCAGCCAAGCCACTGGGGGGAGGGCTACGGATGAGCAGTTCTTC; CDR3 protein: CASSQATGGRATDEQFF
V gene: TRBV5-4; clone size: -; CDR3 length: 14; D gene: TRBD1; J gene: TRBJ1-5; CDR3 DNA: TGTGCCAGCAGCCCCGGACAGGGGGATCAGCCCCAGCATTTT; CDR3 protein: CASSPGQGDQPQHF
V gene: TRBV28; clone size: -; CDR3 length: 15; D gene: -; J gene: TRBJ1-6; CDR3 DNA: TGTGCCAGCAGCCCCATGGAGATCTATAATTCACCCCTCCACTTT; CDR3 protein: CASSPMEIYNSPLHF
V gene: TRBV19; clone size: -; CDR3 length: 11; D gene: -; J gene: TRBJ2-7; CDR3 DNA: TGTGCCAGTAGTGAGTCGTACGAGCAGTACTTC; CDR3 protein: CASSESYEQYF
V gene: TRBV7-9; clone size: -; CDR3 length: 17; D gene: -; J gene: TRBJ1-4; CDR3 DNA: TGTGCCAGCAGCTCGATGGGTTTGGCAGGGAAGGAGGAAAAACTGTTTTTT; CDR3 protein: CASSSMGLAGKEEKLFF
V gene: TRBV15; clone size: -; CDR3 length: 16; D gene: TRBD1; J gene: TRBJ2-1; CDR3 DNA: TGTGCCACCAGCAGAGATCAGCCTGACAGGGGGAATGAGCAGTTCTTC; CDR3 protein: CATSRDQPDRGNEQFF
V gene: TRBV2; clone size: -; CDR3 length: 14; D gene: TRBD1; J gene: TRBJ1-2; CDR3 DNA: TGTGCCAGCAGTGGGAAGGGGGCCAACTATGGCTACACCTTC; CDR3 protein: CASSGKGANYGYTF
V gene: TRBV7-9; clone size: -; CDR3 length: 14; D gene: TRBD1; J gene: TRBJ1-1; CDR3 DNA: TGTGCCAGCAGCTTAACAGGGGGCCTGATTGAAGCTTTCTTT; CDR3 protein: CASSLTGGLIEAFF
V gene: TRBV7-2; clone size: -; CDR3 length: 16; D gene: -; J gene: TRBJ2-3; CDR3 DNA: TGTGCCAGCAGCCGTAGACTAGGCCTCAGCACAGATACGCAGTATTTT; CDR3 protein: CASSRRLGLSTDTQYF
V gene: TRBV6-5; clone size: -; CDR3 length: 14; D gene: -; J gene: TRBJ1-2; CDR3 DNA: TGTGCCAGCGGCCCCGAAAGGGGAAAGGGTGGCTACACCTTC; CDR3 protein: CASGPERGKGGYTF
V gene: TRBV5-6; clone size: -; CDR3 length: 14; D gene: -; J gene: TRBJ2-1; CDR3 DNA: TGTGCCAGCAGCTTCAGTAGCGGTTACGATGAGCAGTTCTTC; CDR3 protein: CASSFSSGYDEQFF
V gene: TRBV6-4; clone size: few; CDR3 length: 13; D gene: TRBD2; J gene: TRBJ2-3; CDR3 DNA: TGTGCCAGCAGCGGGGGGGCCACAGATACGCAGTATTTT; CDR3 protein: CASSGGATDTQYF
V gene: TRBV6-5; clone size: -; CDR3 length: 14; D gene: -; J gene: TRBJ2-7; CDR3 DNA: TGTGCCAGCAGTTACAGGTTGCGGCCTTACGAGCAGTACTTC; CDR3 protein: CASSYRLRPYEQYF
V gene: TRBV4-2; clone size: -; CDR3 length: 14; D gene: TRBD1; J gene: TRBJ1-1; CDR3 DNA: TGTGCCAGCAGCCAACAGGGGGGAGACACTGAAGCTTTCTTT; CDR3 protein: CASSQQGGDTEAFF
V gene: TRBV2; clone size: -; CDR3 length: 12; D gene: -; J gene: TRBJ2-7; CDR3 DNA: TGTGCCAGCACTGCACTCTCCTACGAGCAGTACTTC; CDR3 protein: CASTALSYEQYF
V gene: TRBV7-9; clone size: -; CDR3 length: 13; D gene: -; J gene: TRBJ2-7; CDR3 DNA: TGTGCCAGCAGCTATCGGGGTGGCTACGAGCAGTACTTC; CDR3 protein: CASSYRGGYEQYF
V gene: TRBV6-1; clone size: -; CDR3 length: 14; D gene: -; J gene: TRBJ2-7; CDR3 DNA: TGTGCCAGCGCGGGGCAGGGCGACTCCTACGAGCAGTACTTC; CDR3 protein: CASAGQGDSYEQYF
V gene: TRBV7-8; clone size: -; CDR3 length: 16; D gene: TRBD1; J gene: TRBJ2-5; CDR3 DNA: TGTGCCAGCAGGCTGTACGGGACAGGGGAGCAAGAGACCCAGTACTTC; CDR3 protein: CASRLYGTGEQETQYF
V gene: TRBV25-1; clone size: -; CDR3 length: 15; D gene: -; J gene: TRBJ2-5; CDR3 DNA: TGTGCCAGCAGTGCCGCCTCAGGGGCCCCAGAGACCCAGTACTTC; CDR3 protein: CASSAASGAPETQYF
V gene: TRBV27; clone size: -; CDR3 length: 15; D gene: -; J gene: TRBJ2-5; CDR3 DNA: TGTGCCAGCAGTTTTAGTCTAGCTTCGGCGGAGACCCAGTACTTC; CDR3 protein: CASSFSLASAETQYF
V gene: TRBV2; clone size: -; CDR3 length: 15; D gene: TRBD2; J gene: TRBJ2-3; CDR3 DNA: TGTGCCAGCCTCCGGAGCGGGAGCGGTCCAGATACGCAGTATTTT; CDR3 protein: CASLRSGSGPDTQYF
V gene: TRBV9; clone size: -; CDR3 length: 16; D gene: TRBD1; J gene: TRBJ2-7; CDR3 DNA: TGTGCCAGCAGCCCCAGGGGGACAAGGGACTCCTACGAGCAGTACTTC; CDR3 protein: CASSPRGTRDSYEQYF
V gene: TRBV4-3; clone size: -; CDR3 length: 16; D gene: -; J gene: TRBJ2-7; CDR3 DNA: TGCGCCAGCAGCCAAGACGTGGGAGTAGCTTCGTACGAGCAGTACTTC; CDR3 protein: CASSQDVGVASYEQYF
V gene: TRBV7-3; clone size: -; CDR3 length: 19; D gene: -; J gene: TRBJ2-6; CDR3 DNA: TGTGCCAGCAGCCGACAGCTTCGAGCCACAGACTCTGGGGCCAACGTCCTGACTTTC; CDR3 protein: CASSRQLRATDSGANVLTF
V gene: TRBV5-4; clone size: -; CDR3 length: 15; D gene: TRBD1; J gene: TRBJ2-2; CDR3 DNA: TGTGCCAGCAGCCCCAGGGGGCACGCGAACGGGGAGCTGTTTTTT; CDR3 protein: CASSPRGHANGELFF
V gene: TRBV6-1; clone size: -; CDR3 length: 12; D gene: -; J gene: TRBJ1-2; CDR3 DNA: TGTGCCAGCAGCAGACTGAACTATGGCTACACCTTC; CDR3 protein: CASSRLNYGYTF
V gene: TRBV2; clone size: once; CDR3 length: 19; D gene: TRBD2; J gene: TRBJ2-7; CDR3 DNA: TGTGCCAGCAGTGACCCGGGTAGCGGGGGGGCCAGTCTCGCCTACGAGCAGTACTTC; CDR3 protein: CASSDPGSGGASLAYEQYF
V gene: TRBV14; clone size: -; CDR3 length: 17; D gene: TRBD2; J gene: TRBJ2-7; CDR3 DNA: TGTGCCAGCAGCCAAGATATTTGGGGGAGGGGCTCCTACGAGCAGTACTTC; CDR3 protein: CASSQDIWGRGSYEQYF